This T cell receptor (beta chain) derives from a study of cytomegalovirus exposure and HLA in healthy donors. The study's findings and limits: Across donors, most TCRs were seen rarely, yet some public ones were widespread. Altogether, some 170 TCR beta chains were recorded as cytomegalovirus-associated. In vitro testing confirmed a few CMV-associated chains as specific for CMV antigens.

Only in-frame clones appear in the TCRdb table, and some are missing; sequencing was by immunoSEQ multiplex PCR. The sample has 200,000 to 250,000 clones, around 80% seen once. Comments on this clone: The antigen is unknown.

This sequence was found in a woman under 40 in good health and CMV-seropositive. Sample: PBMCs.

CDR3 residues: CATEIYPGATGNTIYF. The CDR3 DNA reads TGTGCCACCGAAATATATCCGGGGGCGACTGGAAACACCATATATTTT. V and J are TRBV7-8 and TRBJ1-3; TRBD1 is a possible D gene (6 bases). The CDR3 sequence is 16 residues long. CDR1 is SGHVS and CDR2 is FQNEAQ in the germline V gene. Trimming took off 10 bases at V and 2 bases at J, with 21 bases between the two ends.